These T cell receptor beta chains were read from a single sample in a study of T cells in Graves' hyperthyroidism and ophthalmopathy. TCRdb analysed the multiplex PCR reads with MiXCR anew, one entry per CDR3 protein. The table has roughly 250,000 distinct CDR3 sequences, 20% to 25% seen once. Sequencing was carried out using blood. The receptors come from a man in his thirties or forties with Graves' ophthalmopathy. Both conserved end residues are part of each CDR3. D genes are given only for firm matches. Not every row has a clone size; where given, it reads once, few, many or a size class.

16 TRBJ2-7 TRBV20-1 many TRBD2 CSAHGASGTGGYEQYF TGCAGTGCCCATGGGGCTAGCGGGACTGGGGGCTACGAGCAGTACTTC
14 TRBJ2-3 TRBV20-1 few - CSAGGSASTDTQYF TGCAGTGCTGGGGGGAGCGCTAGCACAGATACGCAGTATTTT
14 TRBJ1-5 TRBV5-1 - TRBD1 CASSPGTGEQPQHF TGCGCCAGCAGCCCCGGGACAGGGGAGCAGCCCCAGCATTTT
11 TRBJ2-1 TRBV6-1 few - CASRGAGEQFF TGTGCCAGCAGGGGGGCGGGTGAGCAGTTCTTC
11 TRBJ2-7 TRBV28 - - CASLGGYEQYF TGTGCCAGCTTGGGTGGCTACGAGCAGTACTTC
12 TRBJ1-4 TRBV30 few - CAWSGQPGKLFF TGTGCCTGGAGTGGTCAGCCTGGGAAACTGTTTTTT
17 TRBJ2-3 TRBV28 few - CASSLPLARRNPDTQYF TGTGCCAGCAGTTTACCCCTAGCGAGACGAAACCCAGATACGCAGTATTTT
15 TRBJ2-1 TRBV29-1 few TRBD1 CSGVPRDSSYNEQFF TGCAGCGGTGTCCCTAGGGACAGCTCCTACAATGAGCAGTTCTTC
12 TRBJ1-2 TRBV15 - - CATSTDVRGYTF TGTGCCACCAGCACGGACGTACGTGGCTACACCTTC
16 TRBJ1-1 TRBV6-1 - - CASSPPGRAFSAEAFF TGTGCCAGCAGTCCGCCGGGGCGCGCGTTTAGCGCTGAAGCTTTCTTT
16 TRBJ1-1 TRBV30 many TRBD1 CAWRSPYRGQFTEAFF TGTGCCTGGAGATCCCCCTATAGGGGACAGTTCACTGAAGCTTTCTTT
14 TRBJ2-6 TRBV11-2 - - CASSLSWGANVLTF TGTGCCAGCAGCTTAAGTTGGGGGGCCAACGTCCTGACTTTC
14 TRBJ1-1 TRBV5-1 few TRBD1 CASSGQGADAEAFF TGCGCCAGCAGCGGACAGGGGGCCGATGCTGAAGCTTTCTTT
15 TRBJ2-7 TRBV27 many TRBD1 CASSLGTGITYEQYF TGTGCCAGCAGTTTGGGGACAGGGATCACCTACGAGCAGTACTTC
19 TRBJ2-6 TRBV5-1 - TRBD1 CASSLRTTGQLYGANVLTF TGCGCCAGCAGCTTGAGAACCACGGGACAGTTATACGGGGCCAACGTCCTGACTTTC
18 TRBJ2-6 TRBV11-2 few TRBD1 CASSSGTGLLSGANVLTF TGTGCCAGCAGCTCCGGGACAGGGCTACTCTCTGGGGCCAACGTCCTGACTTTC
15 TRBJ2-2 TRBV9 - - CASSVSGANTGELFF TGTGCCAGCAGCGTATCCGGGGCCAACACCGGGGAGCTGTTTTTT
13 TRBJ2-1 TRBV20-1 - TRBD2 CSVPGLAGEEQFF TGCAGTGTCCCGGGACTAGCGGGAGAAGAGCAGTTCTTC
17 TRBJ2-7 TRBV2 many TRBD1 CASSYGIGTGFSYEQYF TGTGCCAGCAGTTACGGCATTGGGACAGGGTTCTCCTACGAGCAGTACTTC
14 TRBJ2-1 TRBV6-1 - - CAISRDPLVYEQFF TGTGCCATCAGCCGGGACCCCCTAGTGTATGAGCAGTTCTTC
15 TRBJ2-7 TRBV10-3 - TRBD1 CAKEPLDRSSYEQYF TGTGCCAAAGAACCCCTGGACAGGTCCTCCTACGAGCAGTACTTC
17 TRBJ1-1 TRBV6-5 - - CASSYYSSRTPNTEAFF TGTGCCAGCAGTTACTACTCGTCCCGGACACCTAACACTGAAGCTTTCTTT
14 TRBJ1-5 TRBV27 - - CASSSRGSNQPQHF TGTGCCAGCAGCTCCAGGGGCAGCAATCAGCCCCAGCATTTT
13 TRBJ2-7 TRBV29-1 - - CSVFRSGYGEQYF TGCAGCGTGTTTAGGTCAGGGTACGGCGAGCAGTACTTC
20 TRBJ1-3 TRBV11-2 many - CASSLVGPPPGAKSGNTIYF TGTGCCAGCAGCTTAGTAGGGCCCCCTCCGGGGGCGAAATCTGGAAACACCATATATTTT
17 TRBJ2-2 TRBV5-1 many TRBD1 CASSLRGRPTNTGELFF TGCGCCAGCAGCTTAAGGGGGCGCCCCACGAACACCGGGGAGCTGTTTTTT
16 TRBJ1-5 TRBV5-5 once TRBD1 CASSPEGTGGNQPQHF TGTGCCAGCAGCCCCGAGGGGACAGGGGGCAATCAGCCCCAGCATTTT
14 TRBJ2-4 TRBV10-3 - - CAIRGERAKNIQYF TGTGCCATCAGGGGTGAAAGAGCCAAAAACATTCAGTACTTC
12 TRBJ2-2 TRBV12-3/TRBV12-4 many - CASSSSTGELFF TGTGCCAGCAGCTCTTCTACCGGGGAGCTGTTTTTT
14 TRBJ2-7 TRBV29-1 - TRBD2 CSARLAGFSYEQYF TGCAGCGCCCGACTAGCGGGATTCTCCTACGAGCAGTACTTC
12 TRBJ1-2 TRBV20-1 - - CSAPEVNYGYTF TGCAGTGCCCCGGAAGTGAACTATGGCTACACCTTC
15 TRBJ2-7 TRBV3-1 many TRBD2 CASSQRLAATREQYF TGTGCCAGCAGCCAACGACTAGCGGCCACGAGGGAGCAGTACTTC
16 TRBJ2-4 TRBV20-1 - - CSARDSTQGVKNIQYF TGCAGTGCTAGAGATAGTACACAGGGCGTCAAAAACATTCAGTACTTC
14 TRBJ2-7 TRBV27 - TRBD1 CASSSTGQLDEQYF TGTGCCAGCAGTTCCACGGGACAGCTCGACGAGCAGTACTTC
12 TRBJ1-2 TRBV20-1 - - CSASLQGGGYTF TGCAGTGCTAGTCTACAGGGTGGCGGCTACACCTTC
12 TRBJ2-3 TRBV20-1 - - CSARPNSDTQYF TGCAGTGCTAGACCCAATTCAGATACGCAGTATTTT
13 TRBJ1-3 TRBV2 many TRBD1 CASGQDSGNTIYF TGTGCCAGCGGACAGGACTCTGGAAACACCATATATTTT
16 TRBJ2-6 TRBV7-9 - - CASSPDGVSGANVLTF TGTGCCAGCAGCCCCGATGGGGTCTCTGGGGCCAACGTCCTGACTTTC
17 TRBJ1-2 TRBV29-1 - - CSGVGQQPHVANYGYTF TGCAGCGGGGTCGGACAGCAGCCTCATGTTGCTAACTATGGCTACACCTTC
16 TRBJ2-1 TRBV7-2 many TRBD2 CATRNPGLAEYNEQFF TGTGCCACCCGGAATCCGGGACTAGCGGAATACAATGAGCAGTTCTTC
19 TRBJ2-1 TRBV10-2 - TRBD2 CASTITGLAGGIAYNEQFF TGCGCCAGTACTATTACCGGGCTAGCGGGAGGGATAGCCTACAATGAGCAGTTCTTC
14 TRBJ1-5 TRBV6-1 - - CASSRGDTNQPQHF TGTGCCAGCAGTCGGGGGGATACTAATCAGCCCCAGCATTTT
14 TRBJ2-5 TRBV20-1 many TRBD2 CSARLAVSQETQYF TGCAGTGCTCGACTAGCGGTCAGCCAAGAGACCCAGTACTTC
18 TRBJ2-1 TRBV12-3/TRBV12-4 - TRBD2 CASSMWTSGINKLNEQFF TGTGCCAGCAGCATGTGGACTAGCGGGATCAACAAATTGAATGAGCAGTTCTTC
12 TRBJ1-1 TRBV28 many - CASSSQNTEAFF TGTGCCAGCAGTTCCCAGAACACTGAAGCTTTCTTT
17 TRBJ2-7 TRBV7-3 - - CATRRDIGLSSSYEQYF TGTGCCACCCGCCGGGACATTGGACTCTCCAGCTCCTACGAGCAGTACTTC
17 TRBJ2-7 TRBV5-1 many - CASSPGLGVTVSYEQYF TGCGCCAGCAGCCCCGGTCTTGGGGTGACTGTCTCCTACGAGCAGTACTTC
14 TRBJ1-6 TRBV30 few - CAWRAGAYNSPLHF TGTGCCTGGAGAGCGGGAGCTTATAATTCACCCCTCCACTTT
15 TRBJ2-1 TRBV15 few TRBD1 CATSRDRGQTTKQFF TGTGCCACCAGCAGGGACAGGGGGCAAACCACCAAGCAGTTCTTC
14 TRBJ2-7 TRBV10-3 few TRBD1 CATKSLQGTYEQYF TGTGCCACCAAGTCTTTACAGGGGACCTACGAGCAGTACTTC
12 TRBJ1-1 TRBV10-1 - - CASRRRETEAFF TGCGCCAGCAGACGTCGGGAGACTGAAGCTTTCTTT
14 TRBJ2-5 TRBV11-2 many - CASSLAGAKETQYF TGTGCCAGCAGCTTAGCGGGGGCCAAAGAGACCCAGTACTTC
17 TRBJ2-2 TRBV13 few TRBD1 CASSSRRTGKGPGELFF TGTGCCAGCAGCTCCCGCCGGACAGGGAAGGGTCCCGGGGAGCTGTTTTTT
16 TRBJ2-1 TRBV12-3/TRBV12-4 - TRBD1 CASSHGQGTIYNEQFF TGTGCCAGCAGCCACGGACAGGGGACCATTTACAATGAGCAGTTCTTC
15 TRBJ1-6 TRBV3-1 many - CASSQVGGTNSPLHF TGTGCCAGCAGCCAAGTCGGCGGGACTAATTCACCCCTCCACTTT